This TCR beta chain was obtained from a study of T cell responses to AZD1222 COVID-19 vaccine. Study information: Second-dose intervals near 4 or 12 weeks were combined.

The study, taken as a whole, reports: After two AZD1222 doses, spike-specific TCR breadth and depth rose versus day 0. Variant regions that are unmutated are reportedly the target of nearly half of spike-specific TCRs. Only after the peak T cell response were repertoires sampled.

The CDR3 loop spans 15 amino acids. Germline CDR1 SGHDN, CDR2 FVKESK. The V and J ends lost 3 bases and 0 bases respectively, with 9 bases between them. Profiled with immunoSEQ multiplex PCR; TCRdb holds only in-frame clones, not every one. The sample lists roughly 120,000 clones, roughly 90% occurring once. Of note for this clone: Its cognate antigen is unknown.

V is TRBV14 and J is TRBJ2-1; the D is unclear. The sample in question was peripheral blood, obtained on day 0 of AZD1222 vaccination. The clonotype comes from an adult in good health. The CDR3 is CASSHQASSYNEQFF. The CDR3 DNA reads as TGTGCCAGCAGCCACCAAGCTAGCTCCTACAATGAGCAGTTCTTC.